Reported below is one T cell receptor beta chain. Its antigen remains unidentified. Extraction of PBMCs used roughly 9.6 ml of fresh peripheral blood. Germline CDR1 LGHNA, CDR2 YSLEER. The CDR3 is made up of 16 amino acids. The J segment lost 8 bases and the V segment lost 1 base, leaving 7 bases of the junction unmatched. Amplification yielded TCR beta CDR3 regions, with RNA transcripts as the source. HTBI primers were the set used in a first-round RT-PCR of the TCR CDR3. One entry per CDR3 protein, called by TCRdb with MiXCR from the multiplex PCR reads. Among roughly 660,000 distinct CDR3 sequences listed, 17% were seen once. These data come from a study of T cells in Graves' hyperthyroidism and ophthalmopathy. General study results and limits: Among thyroid clonotypes expanded above 0.001, most also appeared in blood.

The sequencing sample was made of blood. This clonotype was obtained from a man aged 45-60 years with Graves' hyperthyroidism. The chain carries TRBV4-3 and TRBJ1-4, with TRBD1 matching 10 bases. As DNA, the CDR3 is TGCGCCAGCAGCCAAGCTGAAGGGACAGGGGAAGAAAAACTGTTTTTT. As protein: CASSQAEGTGEEKLFF.